Below are 30 T cell receptor beta chains sequenced from a single sample in a study of T and B cells in COVID-19 patients (TCRdb year 2020). Genomic DNA extracted from blood, in amounts of roughly 230-550 ng, served as the starting material for amplifying TRB repertoires. Sequencing used an Illumina MiSeq. Multiplex PCR with BIOMED2 TRB-A/B primer pools was used to amplify the TRB rearrangements. The raw public data were reprocessed by TCRdb itself: fastp quality trimming at Q25, MiXCR clonotype calling, in-frame beta chains only. All rows with the same CDR3 protein become a single entry with the most common DNA and genes. The table for this sample lists 8,000 to 9,500 distinct CDR3 sequences; around 25% of them were counted only once. The ten largest clones add up to approximately 6.4% of the sample. The sequencing sample was made of blood. The receptors derive from a human donor who had recovered from COVID-19.

This CDR3 is CASGPGLAGGTDTQYF. CDR3 nucleotide sequence: TGTGCCAGTGGTCCCGGACTAGCGGGAGGCACAGATACGCAGTATTTT. V is TRBV19 and J is TRBJ2-3; 13 positions agree with TRBD2. Germline V gene data show CDR1 as LNHDA and CDR2 as SQIVND (reference sequence). The ends lost 8 bases at V and 1 base at J; junction bases unmatched: 6. The CDR3 loop spans 16 amino acids.

By frequency in the sample, this clonotype is medium-sized. The chain employs TRBV29-1 and TRBJ2-7; D is undetermined. Deletions cut 0 bases from V and 6 bases from J, with 6 bases between. CDR3 size: 11 residues. From germline, CDR1 is SQVTM and CDR2 ANQGSEA. CDR3: CSVEDLTEQYF. For the CDR3, the DNA is TGCAGCGTTGAAGATCTAACCGAGCAGTACTTC.

This clonotype appeared a few times. The chain is built from TRBV27 and TRBJ1-6; TRBD1 aligns across 7 bases. Losses at the gene ends were 5 bases for V and 2 bases for J; bases not matched to a gene: 9. CDR1 and CDR2 from the germline V gene are MNHEY and SMNVEV (reference sequence). The length of the CDR3 is 17 residues. The chain's CDR3 is CASSPLQGLTYNSPLHF. For the CDR3, the DNA is TGTGCCAGCAGTCCCTTACAGGGGCTAACCTATAATTCACCCCTCCACTTT.

Judged by abundance, this clonotype is medium-sized (0.01 to 0.1%). The chain is built from TRBV5-6 and TRBJ2-2; D is unclear. Deletions cut 0 bases from V and 0 bases from J, with 15 bases between. This CDR3 has 18 amino acids. Germline-derived CDR1 and CDR2 are SGHDT and YYEEEE. The CDR3 DNA is TGTGCCAGCAGCTTGGAATGGGGTAGTAGGGCGAACACCGGGGAGCTGTTTTTT. As protein: CASSLEWGSRANTGELFF.

This clonotype is deemed medium-sized. The chain has TRBV6-1 and TRBJ2-1; D might be TRBD2 (6 bases). Trimming left V 7 bases short and J 15 bases short, with 13 bases between. Germline CDR1 is MNHNS and CDR2 is SASEGT. The CDR3 sequence is 10 residues long. As DNA, the CDR3 is TGTGCCAGCATGGCGGGGAAGCGGTTCTTC. Encoded protein: CASMAGKRFF.

The V and J genes are TRBV18 and TRBJ2-5; 8 bases match TRBD1. Germline CDR1 is KGHSH and CDR2 is LQKENI. Losses at the gene ends were 3 bases for V and 3 bases for J; bases not matched to a gene: 6. The CDR3 is 15 residues long. The CDR3: CASSPGTGPKETQYF. In DNA, the CDR3 is TGTGCCAGCTCACCCGGGACAGGCCCAAAAGAGACCCAGTACTTC.

The sample holds a few counts of this clonotype. The V gene is TRBV28, the J gene TRBJ2-5, with a weak D call TRBD2 (6 bases). The CDR3 sequence is 16 residues long. The V gene lost 7 bases and the J gene lost 4 bases, with 22 bases spanning the gap. Germline CDR1 is MDHEN and CDR2 is SYDVKM. The CDR3 here is CASTNPRLVGSETQYF. Written as DNA, the CDR3 is TGTGCCAGCACCAACCCACGACTAGTAGGCTCAGAGACCCAGTACTTC.

The chain has TRBV7-2 and TRBJ2-1; D unclear. The germline V gene encodes CDR1 SGHTA and CDR2 FQGNSA. The CDR3 has 15 residues. The V end was cut by 4 bases, the J end by 8 bases, with 18 bases between. DNA for the CDR3: TGTGCCAGCAGCTCGTTGGGCTATTGGACGGATGAGCAGTTCTTC. Its translation: CASSSLGYWTDEQFF.

By frequency in the sample, this clonotype is medium-sized (0.01 to 0.1%). The genes are TRBV19 and TRBJ1-2, with a tentative D call TRBD1 (6 bases). Germline values: CDR1 LNHDA, CDR2 SQIVND (reference sequence). The CDR3 has 17 amino acids. V lost 2 bases, J lost 6 bases, and 22 bases lay in between. Here the CDR3 DNA reads TGTGCCAGTAGTATAATTTCCTCAGGGGCGCAAATCCATGGCTACACCTTC. It yields the protein CASSIISSGAQIHGYTF.

The CDR3 bases are TGTGCCAGCAGTTACATGGGGGAGGTCACCGGGGAGCTGTTTTTT. Translating gives CASSYMGEVTGELFF. The chain couples TRBV6-5 to TRBJ2-2; D is possibly TRBD2 (6 bases). The CDR3 length is 15 residues. The V gene's germline CDR1 is MNHEY and CDR2 SVGAGI. The V end was cut by 2 bases, the J end by 4 bases, with 11 bases between.

V is TRBV5-4 and J is TRBJ1-1; 8 nucleotides align to TRBD1. Germline CDR1 is SGHNT and CDR2 is YYREEE (reference sequence). J was trimmed by 1 base and V by 2 bases; bases with no gene match: 4. The CDR3 sequence is 15 residues long. The CDR3 region has the DNA TGTGCCAGCAGCTTAGGGACAGGCCCGAACACTGAAGCTTTCTTT. Translated: CASSLGTGPNTEAFF.

This clonotype ranks as medium-sized. The chain links TRBV12-3 or TRBV12-4 to TRBJ1-2; the match to TRBD1 covers 7 bases. The junction had 19 bases not matched to a gene; V was cut back by 7 bases and J by 8 bases. The CDR3 has 16 amino acids. This chain's CDR3 is CASTHRGGRLEGGYTF. CDR3 coding DNA: TGTGCCAGCACCCACAGAGGGGGCAGGCTTGAAGGGGGCTACACCTTC.

This clonotype was recorded at least ten times. The chain has TRBV27 and TRBJ1-2, with D tentatively TRBD1 (6 bases). CDR3 length: 12 amino acids. The V and J ends lost 5 bases and 6 bases respectively, with 10 bases between them. Germline CDR1 is MNHEY and CDR2 is SMNVEV (reference sequence). CDR3 amino acids: CASSQGMDGYTF. CDR3 nucleotide sequence: TGTGCCAGCAGTCAGGGGATGGATGGCTACACCTTC.

This clonotype came up a few times. V is TRBV5-1 and J is TRBJ1-1; 8 bases are shared with TRBD1. CDR3 size: 15 residues. Germline V gene sequence: CDR1 SGHRS, CDR2 YFSETQ. Trimming removed 2 bases from V and 1 base from J; junction bases left unmatched: 4. CDR3 DNA sequence: TGCGCCAGCAGCTTAATGGGGACAGGGAACACTGAAGCTTTCTTT. It codes for CASSLMGTGNTEAFF. The whole variable domain, remainder taken from reference TRBV5-1 and TRBJ1-1, is KAGVTQTPRYLIKTRGQQVTLSCSPISGHRSVSWYQQTPGQGLQFLFEYFSETQRNKGNFPGRFSGRQFSNSRSEMNVSTLELGDSALYLCASSLMGTGNTEAFFGQGTRLTVV.

This clonotype is deemed medium-sized. The chain is built from TRBV27 and TRBJ2-4; D is unclear. Germline loops: CDR1 MNHEY, CDR2 SMNVEV (reference sequence). The V and J ends lost 2 bases and 5 bases respectively, with 7 bases between them. The CDR3 loop spans 13 amino acids. CDR3 region: CASSLVGQNIQYF. CDR3 DNA: TGTGCCAGCAGTTTAGTCGGTCAAAACATTCAGTACTTC.

This clonotype is categorized as medium-sized. The rearrangement links TRBV19 to TRBJ1-3; D perhaps matches TRBD1 (6 bases). Germline V gene sequence: CDR1 LNHDA, CDR2 SQIVND (reference sequence). The germline V and J ends were trimmed by 5 bases and 0 bases, with 17 bases remaining between them. This CDR3 contains 17 residues. The CDR3 region has the DNA TGTGCCAGTAGTGCGCTCAACAGGGCGAGCTCTGGAAACACCATATATTTT. It translates to CASSALNRASSGNTIYF.

This chain joins TRBV18 and TRBJ1-5; no reliable D call. CDR3 size: 14 residues. The germline V gene encodes CDR1 KGHSH and CDR2 LQKENI. Trimming removed 3 bases from V and 1 base from J, with 7 bases in between. As DNA, the CDR3 is TGTGCCAGCTCACCGGAATTGAGCAATCAGCCCCAGCATTTT. Translated, it gives CASSPELSNQPQHF.

By sample share, this clonotype is medium-sized. J is TRBJ2-1 and V is TRBV5-5; D is uncertain. Germline CDR1 and CDR2: SGHKS and YYEKEE (reference sequence). The length of the CDR3 is 14 residues. Trimming removed 0 bases at V and 8 bases at J, with 12 bases between. The CDR3, as DNA: TGTGCCAGCAGCTTGGTGGCAGGAAGTCATGAGCAGTTCTTC. The encoded protein is CASSLVAGSHEQFF.

This clonotype was counted once. The chain has TRBV6-6 and TRBJ1-3, with TRBD1 matching 7 bases. V shed 6 bases and J 0 bases; nucleotides not matched to a gene: 8. CDR3 length equals 16 residues. Germline-derived CDR1 and CDR2 are MNHNY and SVGAGI (reference sequence). CDR3 nucleotides: TGTGCCAGCAGACCGCCGGGACAGACCTCTGGAAACACCATATATTTT. Encoded protein: CASRPPGQTSGNTIYF.

The sample holds a few counts of this clonotype. The chain links TRBV24-1 to TRBJ2-1; no definite D call. Trimming pared 2 bases from V and 0 bases from J, leaving 13 bases between. From germline, CDR1 is KGHDR and CDR2 SFDVKD. This CDR3 contains 17 residues. CDR3: CATSDSPQGNSYNEQFF. In DNA, the CDR3 is TGTGCCACCAGTGATTCCCCCCAAGGGAACTCCTACAATGAGCAGTTCTTC.

This clonotype appeared a few times. J is TRBJ2-3 and V is TRBV28; TRBD2 agrees at 7 bases. The V gene's germline CDR1 is MDHEN and CDR2 SYDVKM. V trimming: 3 bases; J trimming: 2 bases; junction bases outside the gene matches: 5. CDR3 length: 15 residues. CDR3 protein: CASSFAGDFTDTQYF. The DNA for the CDR3 is TGTGCCAGCAGTTTCGCGGGAGATTTCACAGATACGCAGTATTTT.

In its sample, this clonotype was seen once. This chain uses TRBV19 with TRBJ2-3; D may correspond to TRBD1 or TRBD2 (6 bases each). Trimming stripped 1 base from V and 6 bases from J, with 11 bases between. This CDR3 spans 14 amino acids. Germline CDR1 reads LNHDA; CDR2 reads SQIVND (reference sequence). The DNA for the CDR3 is TGTGCCAGTAGTATAGCGGGGGCGGGGGATACGCAGTATTTT. Its translation: CASSIAGAGDTQYF. Using reference TRBV19 and TRBJ2-3 for the parts outside the CDR3, the full variable domain is DGGITQSPKYLFRKEGQNVTLSCEQNLNHDAMYWYRQDPGQGLRLIYYSQIVNDFQKGDIAEGYSVSREKKESFPLTVTSAQKNPTAFYLCASSIAGAGDTQYFGPGTRLTVL.

This chain links TRBV5-7 with TRBJ1-2; D is perhaps TRBD1 (6 bases). TRBV5-7 is marked as an open reading frame, function uncertain. The CDR3 is 17 residues long. Between the trimmed V and J ends, which lost 1 base and 0 bases, there was a span of 16 bases. CDR3 sequence: CASSLKVGGVANYGYTF. The CDR3 DNA reads TGTGCCAGCAGCTTGAAGGTAGGGGGGGTGGCTAACTATGGCTACACCTTC.

A word on this clonotype: A single base separates this from a much larger clone, so it may be a read error. The V call is TRBV6-4, the J call TRBJ2-1; TRBD2 matches at 9 bases. The germline V gene encodes CDR1 MRHNA and CDR2 SNTAGT. This CDR3 comprises 15 residues. CDR3 in DNA: TGTGCCAGCGGTGACTCAAGCGGGGGGCTGAATGAGCAGTTCTTC. Its protein is CASGDSSGGLNEQFF.

This clonotype was detected only a few times. The chain couples TRBV6-2 or TRBV6-3 to TRBJ2-3, with 8 bases aligning to TRBD2. The CDR3 covers 15 residues. Germline V gives CDR1 MNHEY, CDR2 SVGEGT. V lost 6 bases and J lost 5; bases outside the gene matches: 10. The CDR3 DNA sequence: TGTGCCAGCAGCCCCGGCCGGGGGGGCAGAGATACGCAGTATTTT. Amino acids: CASSPGRGGRDTQYF.

This clonotype was recorded once. V gene TRBV20-1 combines with J gene TRBJ2-1; 9 bases are a match to TRBD2. The CDR3 covers 15 residues. V shed 2 bases, J shed 3 bases, and the junction held 5 bases outside the gene matches. Germline assignment: CDR1 DFQATT and CDR2 SNEGSKA (reference sequence). In nucleotides, the CDR3 is TGCAGTGCTAGAACCGGGACTAGCATCTACAATGAGCAGTTCTTC. Amino acids: CSARTGTSIYNEQFF.

The CDR3: CSAGGGQVGSNSPLHF. The CDR3 nucleotides read TGCAGTGCTGGAGGGGGGCAAGTCGGCTCTAATTCACCCCTCCACTTT. This chain connects TRBV20-1 to TRBJ1-6; maybe TRBD1 (6 bases). Germline CDR1 DFQATT, CDR2 SNEGSKA (reference sequence). V lost 5 bases to trimming and J lost 6 bases, with 20 bases between them. The CDR3 has 16 residues.

This clonotype was seen only a few times. The genes are TRBV5-1 and TRBJ2-6; the D is unclear. Germline V CDR1 and CDR2: SGHRS, YFSETQ. V was shortened by 2 bases and J by 3 bases, with 9 bases between the two germline ends. The CDR3 extends over 15 amino acids. CDR3 amino acids: CASSFTVVGANVLTF. As DNA, the CDR3 is TGCGCCAGCAGCTTTACAGTCGTTGGGGCCAACGTCCTGACTTTC.

Ten or more counts support this clonotype. The chain carries TRBV6-2 or TRBV6-3 and TRBJ2-7; the match to TRBD2 covers 11 bases. Trimming at V came to 2 bases and at J to 9 bases, leaving 6 bases not matched to a gene. Per germline, CDR1 MNHEY and CDR2 SVGEGT. CDR3 length: 14 amino acids. The DNA of the CDR3 is TGTGCCAGCAGTTACGGGATAGCGGGAGGGAGGCAGTACTTC. This gives the protein CASSYGIAGGRQYF.

In its sample, this clonotype ranks as medium-sized. The chain couples TRBV18 to TRBJ2-1, with 7 bases identical to TRBD1. The V segment lost 6 bases and the J segment 6 bases; nucleotides outside the gene matches: 20. Germline V CDR1 and CDR2: KGHSH, LQKENI. The CDR3 totals 18 residues. CDR3 protein: CASSQPGQLVRNGNEQFF. DNA of the CDR3: TGTGCCAGCTCCCAACCGGGACAGTTAGTTCGTAATGGCAATGAGCAGTTCTTC. The complete variable domain, with remaining parts taken from reference TRBV18 and TRBJ2-1, reads NAGVMQNPRHLVRRRGQEARLRCSPMKGHSHVYWYRQLPEEGLKFMVYLQKENIIDESGMPKERFSAEFPKEGPSILRIQQVVRGDSAAYFCASSQPGQLVRNGNEQFFGPGTRLTVL.